Given below is one T cell receptor beta chain in context. The data derive from a study of CD8 T cells in Susac syndrome. An amount of RNA that ranged from roughly 0.5 to 1 ug was reverse transcribed with random hexamers. It was immunoSEQ multiplex PCR that amplified TCR beta CDR3 across 54 Vbeta and 13 Jbeta. TCRdb re-called the immunoSEQ multiplex PCR reads through MiXCR, storing one row per CDR3 protein. The repertoire consists of about 210,000 distinct CDR3 sequences, with approximately 95% occurring once and the leading ten covering 0.095%. Sequencing of TCR beta, carried out with a high-throughput approach, was applied to CD8+ and CD4+ T cells from the blood. Relapsing-remitting disease, either stable or active, was present in the treatment-naive patients who were the multiple sclerosis controls. In contrast to the negatively isolated CD8+ and CD4+ T cells, TEMRA cells were FACS-enriched. With 4 bases clipped from V and 3 bases from J, the junction kept 9 bases outside the gene matches. Per germline, CDR1 LGHDT and CDR2 YNNKEL (reference sequence). This CDR3 is 15 amino acids long.

The specimen was CD4+ T cells from PBMCs. This receptor was taken from a human donor with multiple sclerosis. The genes are TRBV3-1 and TRBJ2-7; 7 bases align to TRBD2. The CDR3 DNA is TGTGCCAGCAGCCCACTAAGCGGGACCGGCTACGAGCAGTACTTC. Protein product: CASSPLSGTGYEQYF.